The 19 T cell receptor beta chains below were found in one sample sequenced in a study of T cells in Graves' hyperthyroidism and ophthalmopathy. RNA transcripts gave rise to amplified TCR beta CDR3 regions. First-round RT-PCR targeting the TCR CDR3 was performed with the HTBI primer set. TCRdb redid the calling of the multiplex PCR reads with MiXCR, one entry per CDR3 protein. The sample carries around 520,000 distinct CDR3 sequences, around 15% recorded once. The sample was blood. Receptors were obtained from a woman aged 40 to 49 with Graves' hyperthyroidism.

In its sample, this clonotype was seen many times. This chain joins TRBV3-1 and TRBJ1-1; D not resolved. The ends were cut back, 4 bases at V and 1 base at J, with 10 bases in the middle. This CDR3 is 14 amino acids long. Per the germline V gene, CDR1 is LGHDT and CDR2 is YNNKEL (reference sequence). DNA for the CDR3: TGTGCCAGCAGCCCTGACACGGGGAACACTGAAGCTTTCTTT. Amino acid sequence: CASSPDTGNTEAFF.

The rearrangement links TRBV2 to TRBJ2-7; D remains ambiguous. From germline, CDR1 is SNHLY and CDR2 FYNNEI. The CDR3 runs to 11 residues. Between the trimmed V and J ends, which lost 2 bases and 6 bases, there was a span of 5 bases. Here the CDR3 DNA reads TGTGCCAGCAGTGAAAGGGCCGAGCAGTACTTC. Its translation: CASSERAEQYF.

This clonotype was seen repeatedly, ten times or more. J is TRBJ2-3 and V is TRBV2, with D perhaps being TRBD1 or TRBD2 (5 bases each). The V and J ends lost 6 bases and 0 bases respectively, with 16 bases between them. CDR3 length: 16 residues. From germline, CDR1 is SNHLY and CDR2 FYNNEI. CDR3 amino acids: CASRASGTASTDTQYF. The DNA of the CDR3 is TGTGCCAGCAGGGCTTCCGGGACGGCCAGCACAGATACGCAGTATTTT.

This clonotype was counted at least ten times. In nucleotides, the CDR3 is TGTGCCAGCTTCGGACTAGCGGGAGCGGGAAATGAGCAGTTCTTC. Its protein is CASFGLAGAGNEQFF. This sequence joins TRBV18 and TRBJ2-1; TRBD2 matches 13 bases. V trimming: 7 bases; J trimming: 7 bases; junction bases outside the gene matches: 7. This CDR3 is 15 amino acids long. The V gene's germline CDR1 is KGHSH and CDR2 LQKENI.

This clonotype was detected many times. This chain's CDR3 is CASSPDIRQYVYEQYF. The CDR3 coding sequence is TGCGCCAGCAGCCCGGACATCCGCCAATACGTCTACGAGCAGTACTTC. The V call is TRBV5-1, the J call TRBJ2-7, with a tentative D call TRBD1 (5 bases). Germline V gives CDR1 SGHRS, CDR2 YFSETQ. Trimming shortened V by 4 bases and J by 3 bases, and 20 bases separated the two germline ends. CDR3 length: 16 amino acids.

The chain is built from TRBV2 and TRBJ1-5, with TRBD1 identical over 9 bases. Germline values: CDR1 SNHLY, CDR2 FYNNEI. The V gene end was trimmed by 6 bases and the J gene end by 6 bases; junction bases not matched to a gene: 9. The CDR3 runs 15 residues. The CDR3 loop is CASRGGQGGGQPQHF. The CDR3 DNA is TGTGCCAGCAGGGGGGGACAGGGAGGTGGTCAGCCCCAGCATTTT.

This clonotype has a count of ten or more. CDR3 nucleotide sequence: TGTGCCAGCGGCCTGGACAGCTCCTACAATGAGCAGTTCTTC. Translated, it gives CASGLDSSYNEQFF. V usage is TRBV7-2 and J usage is TRBJ2-1, with D tentatively TRBD1 (6 bases). Germline CDR1 and CDR2: SGHTA and FQGNSA. Trimming removed 8 bases at V and 0 bases at J, with 11 bases between. The CDR3 is 14 amino acids. Using reference TRBV7-2 and TRBJ2-1 for the parts outside the CDR3, the full variable domain is GAGVSQSPSNKVTEKGKDVELRCDPISGHTALYWYRQSLGQGLEFLIYFQGNSAPDKSGLPSDRFSAERTGGSVSTLTIQRTQQEDSAVYLCASGLDSSYNEQFFGPGTRLTVL.

The chain employs TRBV19 and TRBJ2-1; tentative D call: TRBD1 (5 bases). The CDR3 totals 15 residues. V shed 7 bases and J shed 0 bases, with 13 bases lying between them. Looked up from germline, CDR1 is LNHDA and CDR2 is SQIVND (reference sequence). The CDR3 reads CASNQGPSSYNEQFF. The DNA for the CDR3 is TGTGCCAGTAATCAGGGCCCGAGCTCCTACAATGAGCAGTTCTTC.

This clonotype was counted at least ten times. The gene calls are TRBV6-1 and TRBJ1-1, with D uncertain. The V and J ends lost 2 bases and 2 bases respectively, with 12 bases between them. Germline CDR1 reads MNHNS; CDR2 reads SASEGT. This CDR3 has 15 residues. CDR3 in amino acids: CASSETVGPNTEAFF. DNA for the CDR3: TGTGCCAGCAGTGAAACTGTAGGGCCCAACACTGAAGCTTTCTTT.

In its sample, this clonotype was seen many times. The genes are TRBV12-3 or TRBV12-4 and TRBJ2-5; 9 bases line up with TRBD2. The CDR3 covers 17 residues. Unmatched junction bases numbered 9, after V lost 3 bases and J lost 1 base. The CDR3 DNA sequence: TGTGCCAGCAGTTTTATTTATCGCGGGAGGGCCCAAGAGACCCAGTACTTC. This translates into CASSFIYRGRAQETQYF.

This clonotype appeared many times. V usage is TRBV12-3 or TRBV12-4 and J usage is TRBJ2-5; the D gene is possibly TRBD1 (5 bases). This CDR3 has 14 amino acids. V was trimmed by 5 bases and J by 6 bases, leaving 16 bases between them. The CDR3 region has the DNA TGTGCCAGCAGTATGGGTCGTGACAGCAAGACCCAGTACTTC. Its protein product is CASSMGRDSKTQYF.

The rearrangement links TRBV5-4 to TRBJ2-3; no reliable D call. CDR1 and CDR2 from the germline V gene are SGHNT and YYREEE (reference sequence). The CDR3 sequence is 13 residues long. V lost 4 bases and J lost 7, with 13 bases in between. The CDR3 here is CASSAGRGNTQYF. CDR3 coding DNA: TGTGCCAGCAGCGCCGGGCGTGGAAATACGCAGTATTTT.

Ten or more counts support this clonotype. This rearrangement joins TRBV12-5 to TRBJ2-7; 13 nucleotides agree with TRBD2. Germline V CDR1 and CDR2: LGHNT, FRNRAP. Losses at the gene ends were 6 bases for V and 2 bases for J; bases not matched to a gene: 4. The CDR3 contains 15 residues. CDR3 protein: CASGTGTSGTYEQYF. The DNA for the CDR3 is TGTGCTAGTGGAACCGGGACTAGCGGGACCTACGAGCAGTACTTC. Filled out from reference TRBV12-5 and TRBJ2-7, the complete variable domain reads DARVTQTPRHKVTEMGQEVTMRCQPILGHNTVFWYRQTMMQGLELLAYFRNRAPLDDSGMPKDRFSAEMPDATLATLKIQPSEPRDSAVYFCASGTGTSGTYEQYFGPGTRLTVT.

This clonotype has at least ten counts. This chain joins TRBV6-1 and TRBJ1-3; possible D gene TRBD1, 6 bases. The CDR3 is 14 residues long. Trimming stripped 6 bases from V and 0 bases from J, with 9 bases between. The germline V gene encodes CDR1 MNHNS and CDR2 SASEGT. CDR3 sequence: CASRLQGSGNTIYF. CDR3 nucleotide sequence: TGTGCCAGCAGATTACAGGGCTCTGGAAACACCATATATTTT.

This sequence joins TRBV6-1 and TRBJ1-5, with D hard to call. Germline V gene lookup returns CDR1 MNHNS and CDR2 SASEGT. The ends were cut back, 5 bases at V and 5 bases at J, with 7 bases in the middle. This CDR3 spans 12 amino acids. The CDR3 DNA is TGTGCCAGCAGTTTCAATGATCAGCCCCAGCATTTT. Encoded protein: CASSFNDQPQHF.

In this sample, this clonotype turned up many times. The chain recombines TRBV28 with TRBJ2-7, with TRBD2 identical over 11 bases. From germline, CDR1 is MDHEN and CDR2 SYDVKM. The CDR3 totals 17 residues. The V segment lost 6 bases and the J segment 4 bases; nucleotides outside the gene matches: 14. In DNA form, the CDR3 reads TGTGCCAGCAGCCTGTTGGTGCCTAGCGGGAGGACTTACGAGCAGTACTTC. The encoded protein is CASSLLVPSGRTYEQYF.

This clonotype was detected many times. The genes are TRBV12-3 or TRBV12-4 and TRBJ2-1, with D maybe TRBD2 (6 bases). The CDR3 consists of 16 residues. Trimming stripped 6 bases from V and 1 base from J, with 16 bases between. CDR3 DNA sequence: TGTGCCAGCAGGTCCGCTGGAGGGGTATCCTACAATGAGCAGTTCTTC. It encodes CASRSAGGVSYNEQFF.

A few counts support this clonotype. The V call is TRBV6-5, the J call TRBJ1-6, with D possibly being TRBD1 (5 bases). V was pared by 0 bases and J by 0 bases, with 6 bases between. The CDR3 has 16 amino acids. Germline CDR1 and CDR2: MNHEY and SVGAGI. The chain's CDR3 is CASSYSGVSYNSPLHF. The CDR3 DNA reads as TGTGCCAGCAGTTACTCGGGGGTCTCCTATAATTCACCCCTCCACTTT.

This clonotype was seen many times. V and J are TRBV7-2 and TRBJ1-1; D might be TRBD1 (5 bases). Germline CDR1 and CDR2: SGHTA and FQGNSA. V lost 5 bases and J 1 base, leaving 11 bases between the germline ends. The CDR3 covers 14 residues. CDR3 coding DNA: TGTGCCAGCAGCGAGTGGGGGGAGAACACTGAAGCTTTCTTT. It specifies CASSEWGENTEAFF.